A selection of T cell receptor beta chains follows, all from one sample in a study of T cells in narcolepsy. Clones were sequenced by immunoSEQ multiplex PCR, and TCRdb holds only the in-frame ones, with some missing. The sample has tens of thousands of clones; approximately 82% are singletons. Material for sequencing was memory (CD45RA-) CD4+ T cells from blood. The receptors come from a human donor in good health. Each CDR3 is given with its conserved first and last residue. The D gene is left open where the match is weak. Not all rows give a size; the values are once, few, many and, for expanded clones, a class.

TRBV5-6	TRBJ2-7	once	.	CASSSGGYEQYF	TGTGCCAGCAGCAGTGGGGGCTACGAGCAGTACTTC
TRBV23-1	TRBJ1-6	.	.	CQGNPSPYSPLHF	TGCCAAGGGAATCCCTCGCCCTATTCACCCCTCCACTTT
TRBV9	TRBJ1-1	.	TRBD1	CASSVTGQGGTEAFF	TGTGCCAGCAGCGTAACGGGACAGGGGGGGACTGAAGCTTTCTTT
TRBV12-5	TRBJ2-1	once	.	CASGLTPGLQNEQFF	TGTGCTAGTGGCCTCACTCCGGGGCTACAGAATGAGCAGTTCTTC
TRBV6-5	TRBJ2-7	.	TRBD1	CASSSPGQGIYEQYF	TGTGCCAGCAGTTCCCCGGGACAGGGGATCTACGAGCAGTACTTC
TRBV11-2	TRBJ2-7	.	.	CASSLGVGAYEQYF	TGTGCCAGCAGCTTAGGAGTAGGGGCCTACGAGCAGTACTTC
TRBV5-5	TRBJ2-2	.	TRBD1	CASSQGASGELFF	TGTGCCAGCAGCCAGGGGGCGAGCGGGGAGCTGTTTTTT
TRBV6-1	TRBJ1-5	.	.	CASSEGNKGNQPQHF	TGTGCCAGCAGTGAGGGCAATAAGGGAAATCAGCCCCAGCATTTT
TRBV6-5	TRBJ1-2	once	.	CASSETFGGGGYTF	TGTGCCAGCAGTGAAACTTTTGGGGGTGGTGGCTACACCTTC
TRBV9	TRBJ2-7	.	.	CASSPWGSYYEQYF	TGTGCCAGCAGCCCGTGGGGCAGTTACTACGAGCAGTACTTC
TRBV2	TRBJ2-5	.	TRBD2	CASSGTSGGAVSYF	TGTGCCAGCAGTGGAACTAGCGGGGGGGCCGTTTCCTACTTC
TRBV5-6	TRBJ2-7	.	TRBD2	CASVTGGTDEQYF	TGTGCCAGCGTTACGGGAGGGACCGACGAGCAGTACTTC
TRBV2	TRBJ2-5	.	TRBD2	CASREKTSVDQETQYF	TGTGCCAGCAGGGAAAAGACTAGCGTAGACCAAGAGACCCAGTACTTC
TRBV2	TRBJ2-1	.	.	CASNGNYYNEQFF	TGTGCCAGCAACGGGAACTACTACAATGAGCAGTTCTTC
TRBV11-2	TRBJ2-7	once	.	CASSSHARAHEQYF	TGTGCCAGCAGCTCCCACGCCAGGGCCCACGAGCAGTACTTC
TRBV19	TRBJ1-1	.	.	CASNNFGGMLEAFF	TGTGCCAGTAATAACTTCGGGGGTATGCTTGAAGCTTTCTTT
TRBV5-6	TRBJ2-1	once	.	CASSSGLRRRGNEQFF	TGTGCCAGCAGCTCAGGTCTCAGACGTAGGGGAAATGAGCAGTTCTTC
TRBV6-1	TRBJ1-5	once	.	CASSEGSQGLAQHF	TGTGCCAGCAGTGAAGGTTCGCAGGGGTTGGCCCAGCATTTT
TRBV5-8	TRBJ1-2	.	TRBD1	CASSTGQGGYTF	TGTGCCAGCAGCACGGGACAGGGAGGCTACACCTTC
TRBV13	TRBJ2-1	.	.	CASSLRGEQFF	TGTGCCAGCAGCTTAAGAGGTGAGCAGTTCTTC
TRBV27	TRBJ1-4	.	TRBD1	CARSPGTGAGNEKLFF	TGTGCCAGAAGTCCCGGGACAGGCGCGGGGAATGAAAAACTGTTTTTT
TRBV7-9	TRBJ1-4	few	.	CASSLGGETNEKLFF	TGTGCCAGCAGCTTAGGAGGAGAAACGAATGAAAAACTGTTTTTT
TRBV18	TRBJ1-1	.	.	CASSPERNRVNTEAFF	TGTGCCAGCTCACCGGAGAGAAACAGGGTGAACACTGAAGCTTTCTTT
TRBV4-1	TRBJ2-2	.	TRBD2	CASSQEPRTSGGAGELFF	TGCGCCAGCAGCCAAGAACCCCGAACTAGCGGGGGGGCCGGGGAGCTGTTTTTT
TRBV5-4	TRBJ2-3	.	.	CASSLGERHTDTQYF	TGTGCCAGCAGCTTGGGTGAGAGACACACAGATACGCAGTATTTT
TRBV6-6	TRBJ1-2	.	.	CASSYDTANYGYTF	TGTGCCAGCAGTTACGATACGGCTAACTATGGCTACACCTTC
TRBV7-2	TRBJ2-7	.	TRBD1	CASSLDNRGNEQYF	TGTGCCAGCAGCTTAGACAACAGGGGTAACGAGCAGTACTTC
TRBV5-1	TRBJ2-3	.	.	CASSLEPSVITDTQYF	TGCGCCAGCAGCTTGGAACCTAGCGTGATCACAGATACGCAGTATTTT
TRBV6-5	TRBJ2-2	.	.	CASSYSDAGELFF	TGTGCCAGCAGTTACTCGGACGCCGGGGAGCTGTTTTTT
TRBV4-2	TRBJ1-2	once	TRBD1	CASSRGQGDGYTF	TGTGCCAGCAGCCGTGGACAGGGGGATGGCTACACCTTC
TRBV5-1	TRBJ1-2	.	TRBD1	CASSLIIGGRGYGYTF	TGCGCCAGCAGCTTGATTATAGGGGGCCGTGGCTATGGCTACACCTTC
TRBV13	TRBJ2-1	.	.	CASSSLGSWGGDNEQFF	TGTGCCAGCAGCTCCCTGGGTAGCTGGGGGGGCGACAATGAGCAGTTCTTC
TRBV6-1	TRBJ1-2	.	.	CASSEHNYGYTF	TGTGCCAGCAGTGAACATAACTATGGCTACACCTTC
TRBV5-8	TRBJ2-5	.	TRBD1	CASSHRTGGVETQYF	TGTGCCAGCAGCCACCGGACAGGGGGCGTAGAGACCCAGTACTTC
TRBV5-4	TRBJ2-3	.	TRBD2	CASGPGGASTDTQYF	TGTGCCAGCGGACCCGGGGGGGCTAGCACAGATACGCAGTATTTT
TRBV5-1	TRBJ2-3	few	TRBD1	CASTDRGVDTQYF	TGCGCCAGCACGGACAGGGGGGTAGATACGCAGTATTTT
TRBV5-6	TRBJ2-2	.	.	CASSFTFNSQTGELFF	TGTGCCAGCAGCTTTACATTTAACAGCCAAACCGGGGAGCTGTTTTTT
TRBV9	TRBJ1-4	.	TRBD1	CASSPPTGGNEKLFF	TGTGCCAGCAGCCCCCCGACAGGGGGGAATGAAAAACTGTTTTTT
TRBV6-5	TRBJ1-3	.	.	CASSVGNTIYF	TGTGCCAGCAGTGTTGGAAACACCATATATTTT
TRBV11-2	TRBJ2-7	.	TRBD1	CASSSYRGTYEQYF	TGTGCCAGCAGCTCATACAGGGGTACCTACGAGCAGTACTTC
TRBV7-2	TRBJ1-6	few	.	CASGGHLYNSPLHF	TGTGCCAGCGGGGGACACCTTTATAATTCACCCCTCCACTTT
TRBV23-1	TRBJ2-5	.	.	CASSHHRSQGVGRQETQYF	TGCGCCAGCAGTCATCACCGTTCACAGGGTGTGGGTCGACAAGAGACCCAGTACTTC
TRBV5-6	TRBJ1-2	few	TRBD1	CASSLDRGPGGYTF	TGTGCCAGCAGCTTGGACAGGGGGCCAGGTGGCTACACCTTC
TRBV5-1	TRBJ2-7	.	.	CASRWDDEQYF	TGCGCCAGCAGATGGGACGACGAGCAGTACTTC
TRBV19	TRBJ2-7	.	.	CASSSSGASEQYF	TGTGCCAGTAGTTCATCAGGGGCGAGCGAGCAGTACTTC
TRBV11-2	TRBJ2-2	.	.	CASSLETGILRGNTGELFF	TGTGCCAGCAGCTTAGAGACGGGAATCCTCCGGGGGAACACCGGGGAGCTGTTTTTT
TRBV7-6	TRBJ1-5	.	.	CASSLQNNQPQHF	TGTGCCAGCAGCTTACAGAACAATCAGCCCCAGCATTTT
TRBV5-4	TRBJ1-2	few	TRBD1	CASSPGQGANNYGYTF	TGTGCCAGCAGCCCCGGACAGGGGGCCAATAACTATGGCTACACCTTC
TRBV10-3	TRBJ2-1	.	.	CAISNPRSSYNEQFF	TGTGCCATCAGTAACCCCCGGAGCTCCTACAATGAGCAGTTCTTC
TRBV5-1	TRBJ2-7	.	TRBD1	CASSFGTGSYEQYF	TGCGCCAGCAGCTTTGGGACAGGGTCCTACGAGCAGTACTTC
TRBV5-5	TRBJ1-2	.	TRBD1	CASSHTGDRVGGYTF	TGTGCCAGCAGCCATACCGGTGACAGGGTGGGAGGCTACACCTTC
TRBV4-2	TRBJ2-4	.	.	CASSQEVIAKNIQYF	TGTGCCAGCAGCCAAGAGGTCATAGCCAAAAACATTCAGTACTTC
TRBV2	TRBJ1-5	.	.	CASSKEGLLGGQPQHF	TGTGCCAGCAGTAAAGAAGGCCTCTTGGGGGGTCAGCCCCAGCATTTT
TRBV5-1	TRBJ2-3	.	.	CASSHTTTDTQYF	TGCGCCAGCAGCCATACTACCACAGATACGCAGTATTTT
TRBV5-1	TRBJ1-4	few	.	CASSLERWNEKLFF	TGCGCCAGCAGCTTGGAGAGGTGGAATGAAAAACTGTTTTTT
TRBV7-9	TRBJ1-5	.	TRBD1	CASSSDRGPGQPQHF	TGTGCCAGCAGCTCGGACAGGGGGCCGGGGCAGCCCCAGCATTTT
TRBV10-1	TRBJ2-2	once	.	CASRGTGELFF	TGCGCCAGCAGGGGTACCGGGGAGCTGTTTTTT
TRBV19	TRBJ1-6	.	.	CASSMLRGPGRSSYNSPLHF	TGTGCCAGTAGTATGCTGCGAGGGCCAGGGAGGAGCTCCTATAATTCACCCCTCCACTTT
TRBV5-1	TRBJ1-1	.	TRBD1	CASSQDRATEAFF	TGCGCCAGCAGCCAAGACAGGGCCACTGAAGCTTTCTTT
TRBV11-2	TRBJ2-7	.	.	CASSSRDFSYEQYF	TGTGCCAGCAGCTCCCGTGATTTCTCCTACGAGCAGTACTTC